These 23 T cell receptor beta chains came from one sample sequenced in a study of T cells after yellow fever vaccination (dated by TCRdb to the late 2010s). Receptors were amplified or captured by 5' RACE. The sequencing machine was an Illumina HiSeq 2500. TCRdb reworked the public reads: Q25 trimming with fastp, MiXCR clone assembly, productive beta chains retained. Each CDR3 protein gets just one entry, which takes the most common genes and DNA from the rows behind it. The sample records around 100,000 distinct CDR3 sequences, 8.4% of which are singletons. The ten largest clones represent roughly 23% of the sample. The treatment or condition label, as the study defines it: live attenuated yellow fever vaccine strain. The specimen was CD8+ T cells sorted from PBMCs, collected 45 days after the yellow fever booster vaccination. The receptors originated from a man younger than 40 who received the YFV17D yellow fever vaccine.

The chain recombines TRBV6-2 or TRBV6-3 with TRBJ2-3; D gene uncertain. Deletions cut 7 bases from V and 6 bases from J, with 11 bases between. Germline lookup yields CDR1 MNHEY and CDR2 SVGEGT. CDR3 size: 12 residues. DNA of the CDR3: TGTGCCAGCACCACCGTCATGGATACGCAGTATTTT. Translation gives CASTTVMDTQYF.

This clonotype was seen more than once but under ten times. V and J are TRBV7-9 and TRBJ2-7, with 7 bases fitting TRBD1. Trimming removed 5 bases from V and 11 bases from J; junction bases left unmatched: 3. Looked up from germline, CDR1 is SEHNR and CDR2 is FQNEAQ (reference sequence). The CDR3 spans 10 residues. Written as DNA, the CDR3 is TGTGCCAGCAGCGGACAGGAGAAGTACTTC. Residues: CASSGQEKYF.

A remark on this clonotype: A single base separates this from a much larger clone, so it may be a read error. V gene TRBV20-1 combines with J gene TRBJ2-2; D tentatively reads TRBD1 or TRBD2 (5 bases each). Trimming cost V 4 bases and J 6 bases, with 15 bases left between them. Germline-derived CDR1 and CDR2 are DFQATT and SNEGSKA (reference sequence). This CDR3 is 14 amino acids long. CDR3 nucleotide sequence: TGCAGTGCTACGGTCGGGACCGAAGCCGGGGAGCTGTTTTTT. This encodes CSATVGTEAGELFF.

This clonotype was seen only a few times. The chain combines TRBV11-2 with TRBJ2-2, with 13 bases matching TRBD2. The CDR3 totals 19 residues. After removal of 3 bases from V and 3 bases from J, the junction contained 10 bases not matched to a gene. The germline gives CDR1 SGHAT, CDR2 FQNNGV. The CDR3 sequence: CASSFQLGGLAGDTGELFF. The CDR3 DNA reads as TGTGCCAGCAGCTTTCAATTGGGAGGACTAGCGGGGGACACCGGGGAGCTGTTTTTT.

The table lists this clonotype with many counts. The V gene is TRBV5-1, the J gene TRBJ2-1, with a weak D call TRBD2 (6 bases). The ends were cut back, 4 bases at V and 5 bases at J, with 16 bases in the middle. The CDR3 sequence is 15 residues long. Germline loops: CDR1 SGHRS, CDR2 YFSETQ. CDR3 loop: CASSLSGGGNNEQFF. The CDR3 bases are TGCGCCAGCAGCCTAAGTGGTGGCGGGAACAATGAGCAGTTCTTC. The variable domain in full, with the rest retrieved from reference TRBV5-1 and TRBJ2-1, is KAGVTQTPRYLIKTRGQQVTLSCSPISGHRSVSWYQQTPGQGLQFLFEYFSETQRNKGNFPGRFSGRQFSNSRSEMNVSTLELGDSALYLCASSLSGGGNNEQFFGPGTRLTVL.

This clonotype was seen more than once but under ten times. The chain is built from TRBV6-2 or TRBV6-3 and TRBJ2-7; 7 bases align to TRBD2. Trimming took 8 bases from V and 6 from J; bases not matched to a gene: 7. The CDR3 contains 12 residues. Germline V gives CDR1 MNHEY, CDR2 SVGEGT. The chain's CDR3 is CASAGRQSEQYF. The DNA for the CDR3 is TGTGCCAGCGCCGGGAGGCAGAGCGAGCAGTACTTC.

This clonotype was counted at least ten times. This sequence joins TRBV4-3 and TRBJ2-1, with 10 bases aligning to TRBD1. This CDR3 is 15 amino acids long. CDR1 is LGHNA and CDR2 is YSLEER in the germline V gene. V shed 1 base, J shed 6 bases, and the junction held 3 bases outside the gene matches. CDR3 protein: CASSQAGTGVNEQFF. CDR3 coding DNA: TGCGCCAGCAGCCAAGCCGGGACAGGGGTCAATGAGCAGTTCTTC.

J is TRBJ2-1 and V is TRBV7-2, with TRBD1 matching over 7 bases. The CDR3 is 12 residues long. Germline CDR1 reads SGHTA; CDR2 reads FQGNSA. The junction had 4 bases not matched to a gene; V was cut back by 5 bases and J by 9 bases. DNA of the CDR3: TGTGCCAGCAGCCGAGGGGGCGCTGAGCAGTTCTTC. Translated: CASSRGGAEQFF. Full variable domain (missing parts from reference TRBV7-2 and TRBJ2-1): GAGVSQSPSNKVTEKGKDVELRCDPISGHTALYWYRQSLGQGLEFLIYFQGNSAPDKSGLPSDRFSAERTGGSVSTLTIQRTQQEDSAVYLCASSRGGAEQFFGPGTRLTVL.

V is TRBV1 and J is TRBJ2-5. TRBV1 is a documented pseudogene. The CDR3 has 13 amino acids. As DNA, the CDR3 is TGCACCAGCAGCCGGGGTCCACAAGAGACCCAGTACTTC. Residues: CTSSRGPQETQYF.

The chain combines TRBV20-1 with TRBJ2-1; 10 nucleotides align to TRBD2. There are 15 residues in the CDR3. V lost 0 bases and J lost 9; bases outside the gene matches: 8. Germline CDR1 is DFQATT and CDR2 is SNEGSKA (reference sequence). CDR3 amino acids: CSARDPSGRGSEQFF. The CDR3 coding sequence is TGCAGTGCTAGAGATCCTAGCGGGAGAGGCAGTGAGCAGTTCTTC.

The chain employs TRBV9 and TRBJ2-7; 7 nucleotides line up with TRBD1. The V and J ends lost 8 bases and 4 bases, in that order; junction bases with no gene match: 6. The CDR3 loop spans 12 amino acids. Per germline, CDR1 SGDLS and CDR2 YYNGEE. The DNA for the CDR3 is TGTGCCAGGCAAAGGGGGCTTTACGAGCAGTACTTC. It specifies CARQRGLYEQYF. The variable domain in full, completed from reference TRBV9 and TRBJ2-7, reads DSGVTQTPKHLITATGQRVTLRCSPRSGDLSVYWYQQSLDQGLQFLIQYYNGEERAKGNILERFSAQQFPDLHSELNLSSLELGDSALYFCARQRGLYEQYFGPGTRLTVT.

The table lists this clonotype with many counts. The DNA for the CDR3 is TGTGCCACCAGCAGAGAGAAAATTGGTCACCCGGGCGCCACTGAAGCTTTCTTT. Residues: CATSREKIGHPGATEAFF. The rearrangement uses TRBV15 and TRBJ1-1, with D uncertain. CDR3 length equals 18 residues. Germline CDR1 LNHNV, CDR2 YYDKDF (reference sequence). V shed 0 bases and J shed 4 bases, with 21 bases lying between them.

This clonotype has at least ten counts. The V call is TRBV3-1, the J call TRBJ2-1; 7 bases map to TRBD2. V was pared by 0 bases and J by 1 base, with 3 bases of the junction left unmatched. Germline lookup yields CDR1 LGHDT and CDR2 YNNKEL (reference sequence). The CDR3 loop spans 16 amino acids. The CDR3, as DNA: TGTGCCAGCAGCCAAGAGGGAGGGTTGTCCTACAATGAGCAGTTCTTC. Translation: CASSQEGGLSYNEQFF.

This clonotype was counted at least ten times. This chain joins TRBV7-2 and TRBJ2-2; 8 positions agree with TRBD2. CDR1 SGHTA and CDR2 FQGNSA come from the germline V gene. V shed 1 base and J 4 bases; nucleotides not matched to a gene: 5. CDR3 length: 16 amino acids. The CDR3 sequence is CASSLGLAGTTGELFF. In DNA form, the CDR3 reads TGTGCCAGCAGCTTAGGGTTAGCGGGGACCACCGGGGAGCTGTTTTTT. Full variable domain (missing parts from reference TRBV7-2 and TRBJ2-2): GAGVSQSPSNKVTEKGKDVELRCDPISGHTALYWYRQSLGQGLEFLIYFQGNSAPDKSGLPSDRFSAERTGGSVSTLTIQRTQQEDSAVYLCASSLGLAGTTGELFFGEGSRLTVL.

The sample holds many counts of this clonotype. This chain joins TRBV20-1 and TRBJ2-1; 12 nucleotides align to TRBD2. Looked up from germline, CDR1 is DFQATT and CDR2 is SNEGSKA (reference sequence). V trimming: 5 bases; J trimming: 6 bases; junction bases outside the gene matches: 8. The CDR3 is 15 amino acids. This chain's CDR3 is CSAEGLAGGGNEQFF. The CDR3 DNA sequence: TGCAGTGCTGAGGGACTAGCGGGTGGCGGCAATGAGCAGTTCTTC.

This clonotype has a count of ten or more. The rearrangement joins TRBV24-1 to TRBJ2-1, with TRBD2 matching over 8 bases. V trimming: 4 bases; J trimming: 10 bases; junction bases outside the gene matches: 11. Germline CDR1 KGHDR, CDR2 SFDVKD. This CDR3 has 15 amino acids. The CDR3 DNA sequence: TGTGCCACCAGTGAGGCGGGACTAGGCCCTTGGGAGCAGTTCTTC. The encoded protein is CATSEAGLGPWEQFF.

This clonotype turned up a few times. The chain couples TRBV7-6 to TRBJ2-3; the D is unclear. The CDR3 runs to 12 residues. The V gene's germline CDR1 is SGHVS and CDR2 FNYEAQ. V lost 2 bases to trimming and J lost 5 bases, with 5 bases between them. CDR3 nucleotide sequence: TGTGCCAGCAGCTTACAAGAAGATACGCAGTATTTT. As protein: CASSLQEDTQYF.

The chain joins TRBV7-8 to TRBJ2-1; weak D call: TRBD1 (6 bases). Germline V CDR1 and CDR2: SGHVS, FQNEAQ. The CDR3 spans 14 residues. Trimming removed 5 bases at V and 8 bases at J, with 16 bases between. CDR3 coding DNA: TGTGCCAGCAGCGCACTGGGTGGGGGCGATGAGCAGTTCTTC. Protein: CASSALGGGDEQFF.

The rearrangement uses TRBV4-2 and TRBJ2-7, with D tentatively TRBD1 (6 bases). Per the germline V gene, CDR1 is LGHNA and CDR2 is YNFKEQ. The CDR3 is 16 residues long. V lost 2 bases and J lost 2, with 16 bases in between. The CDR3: CASSQLFPGQAYEQYF. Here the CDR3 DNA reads TGTGCCAGCAGCCAACTTTTTCCGGGACAAGCCTACGAGCAGTACTTC.

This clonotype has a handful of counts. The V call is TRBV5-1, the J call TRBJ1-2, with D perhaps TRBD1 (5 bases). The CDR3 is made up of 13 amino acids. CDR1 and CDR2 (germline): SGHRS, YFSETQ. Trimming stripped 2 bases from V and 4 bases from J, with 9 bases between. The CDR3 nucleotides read TGCGCCAGCAGCTTCGGGGCGGCCTATGGCTACACCTTC. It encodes CASSFGAAYGYTF.

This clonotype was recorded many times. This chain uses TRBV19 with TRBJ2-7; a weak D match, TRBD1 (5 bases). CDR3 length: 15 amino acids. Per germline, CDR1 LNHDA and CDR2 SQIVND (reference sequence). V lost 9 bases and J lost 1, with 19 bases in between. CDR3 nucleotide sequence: TGTGCCAGCGCGCCAGGCAGGGCCCTATCCTACGAGCAGTACTTC. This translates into CASAPGRALSYEQYF.

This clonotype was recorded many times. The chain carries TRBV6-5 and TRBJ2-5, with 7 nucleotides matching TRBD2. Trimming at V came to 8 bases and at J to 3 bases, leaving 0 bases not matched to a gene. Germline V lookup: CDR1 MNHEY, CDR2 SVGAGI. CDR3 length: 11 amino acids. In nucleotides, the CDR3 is TGTGCCAGCGGGAGGGAAGAGACCCAGTACTTC. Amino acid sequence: CASGREETQYF.

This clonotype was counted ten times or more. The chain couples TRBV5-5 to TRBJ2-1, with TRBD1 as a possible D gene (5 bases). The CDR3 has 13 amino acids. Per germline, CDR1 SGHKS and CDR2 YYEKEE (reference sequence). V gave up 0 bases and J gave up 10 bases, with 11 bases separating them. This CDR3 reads CASSLEGLGEQFF. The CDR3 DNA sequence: TGTGCCAGCAGCTTGGAGGGGCTAGGGGAGCAGTTCTTC.